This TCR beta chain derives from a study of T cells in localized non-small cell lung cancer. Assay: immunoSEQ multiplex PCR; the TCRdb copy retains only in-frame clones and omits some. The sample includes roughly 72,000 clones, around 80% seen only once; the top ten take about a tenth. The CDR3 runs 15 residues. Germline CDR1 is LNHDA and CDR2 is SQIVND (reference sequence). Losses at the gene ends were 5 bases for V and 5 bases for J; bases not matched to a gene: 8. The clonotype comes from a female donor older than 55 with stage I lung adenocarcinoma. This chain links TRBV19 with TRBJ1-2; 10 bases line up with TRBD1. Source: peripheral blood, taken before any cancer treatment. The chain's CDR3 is CASSPRTGGIYGYTF. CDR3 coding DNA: TGTGCCAGTAGTCCGCGGACAGGGGGGATATATGGCTACACCTTC.